One sample yielded the 23 T cell receptor beta chains listed below, sequenced in a study of shared clonotypes between healthy human individuals. Method: immunoSEQ multiplex PCR; TCRdb's copy keeps in-frame clones and lacks some. The data contain a few hundred thousand clones, around nine tenths of them singletons. Sequenced input: memory CD8+ T cells sorted from blood. Noted subset: CD45RO+ cells pooled with CCR7-negative TemRA cells. These receptors came from a man between 18 and 29 years old in good health.

The rearrangement joins TRBV4-3 to TRBJ2-5; TRBD1 aligns across 7 bases. The CDR3 loop spans 14 amino acids. J was trimmed by 5 bases and V by 2 bases; bases with no gene match: 5. Germline V CDR1 and CDR2: LGHNA, YSLEER. CDR3 DNA: TGCGCCAGCAGCCAATCAGGGGGACGCGAGACCCAGTACTTC. Protein sequence: CASSQSGGRETQYF.

This clone was seen once. The chain employs TRBV7-2 and TRBJ2-3, with D uncertain. The CDR3 runs 13 residues. The V gene lost 2 bases and the J gene lost 4 bases, with 7 bases spanning the gap. Per the germline V gene, CDR1 is SGHTA and CDR2 is FQGNSA. CDR3 protein: CASSLISADTQYF. The DNA of the CDR3 is TGTGCCAGCAGCTTAATCTCTGCAGATACGCAGTATTTT.

The rearrangement uses TRBV10-3 and TRBJ1-2; perhaps TRBD1 as D (5 bases). Germline V gene data show CDR1 as ENHRY and CDR2 as SYGVKD. Trimming cost V 9 bases and J 3 bases, with 14 bases left between them. This CDR3 region has 13 residues. CDR3 region: CAIRDSEHYGYTF. As DNA, the CDR3 is TGTGCCATACGGGACTCAGAGCACTATGGCTACACCTTC.

This clone was seen a single time. The V gene is TRBV29-1, the J gene TRBJ1-2; no reliable D call. The CDR3 runs 13 residues. Per the germline V gene, CDR1 is SQVTM and CDR2 is ANQGSEA. Trimming pared 1 base from V and 2 bases from J, leaving 8 bases between. This chain's CDR3 is CSVEGQDNYGYTF. The DNA of the CDR3 is TGCAGCGTTGAAGGGCAGGACAACTATGGCTACACCTTC.

The chain carries TRBV2 and TRBJ2-5; tentatively, D is TRBD2 (5 bases). This CDR3 contains 13 residues. V was cut by 5 bases and J by 5 bases, with 12 bases left in between. The V gene's germline CDR1 is SNHLY and CDR2 FYNNEI. CDR3 sequence (DNA): TGTGCCAGCAGTACTAGGTGTGGGGAGACCCAGTACTTC. Translating gives CASSTRCGETQYF.

The V gene is TRBV5-5, the J gene TRBJ2-7, with 9 bases that match TRBD1. Germline-derived CDR1 and CDR2 are SGHKS and YYEKEE (reference sequence). CDR3 length: 15 residues. With V trimmed by 0 bases and J by 0 bases, 1 base remained unmatched. The CDR3 DNA reads as TGTGCCAGCAGCTTGGGACAGGGGGTCTCCTACGAGCAGTACTTC. This translates into CASSLGQGVSYEQYF.

The chain recombines TRBV21-1 with TRBJ1-4. TRBV21-1 is given as a pseudogene. The CDR3 runs 17 residues. The CDR3, as DNA: TGTGCCAGCAGCGACCGAGCGGCGAATCTTATTAATGAAAAACTGTTTTTT. Protein: CASSDRAANLINEKLFF.

This chain connects TRBV27 to TRBJ1-6; unclear D gene. Trimming removed 7 bases from V and 7 bases from J, with 11 bases in between. Germline V gene data show CDR1 as MNHEY and CDR2 as SMNVEV (reference sequence). This CDR3 region has 13 residues. CDR3 nucleotides: TGTGCCAGCAAGAGTTTCGGGAATTCACCCCTCCACTTT. This translates into CASKSFGNSPLHF.

The V call is TRBV27, the J call TRBJ1-2; no firm D call. Germline CDR1 reads MNHEY; CDR2 reads SMNVEV (reference sequence). The CDR3 is 13 amino acids. V was pared by 3 bases and J by 6 bases, with 11 bases between. Here the CDR3 reads CASSFRGLDGYTF. For the CDR3, the DNA is TGTGCCAGCAGTTTCCGGGGTTTGGATGGCTACACCTTC.

The V and J genes are TRBV29-1 and TRBJ2-5, with D possibly matching TRBD1 (6 bases). V dropped 0 bases and J dropped 3 bases, with 20 bases sitting between them. The CDR3 sequence is 17 residues long. Germline V gene lookup returns CDR1 SQVTM and CDR2 ANQGSEA. This chain's CDR3 is CSVEELLSGVIEETQYF. In DNA form, the CDR3 reads TGCAGCGTTGAAGAACTGCTCTCAGGGGTGATAGAAGAGACCCAGTACTTC.

This sequence joins TRBV30 and TRBJ2-7; 9 bases align to TRBD2. Germline assignment: CDR1 GTSNPN and CDR2 SVGIG (reference sequence). With 3 bases clipped from V and 1 base from J, the junction kept 7 bases outside the gene matches. The CDR3 spans 15 residues. CDR3 region: CAWRLTSGNSYEQYF. The CDR3 region has the DNA TGTGCCTGGAGACTGACTAGCGGTAATTCCTACGAGCAGTACTTC.

This chain joins TRBV10-1 and TRBJ1-5; tentatively, D is TRBD1 (6 bases). Deletions cut 3 bases from V and 4 bases from J, with 13 bases between. The CDR3 consists of 15 residues. CDR1 is WNHNN, CDR2 SYGVQD, per germline (reference sequence). The CDR3 DNA sequence: TGCGCCAGCAGTGAAGGGGGGGCATCGAATCAGCCCCAGCATTTT. This codes for CASSEGGASNQPQHF.

The chain has TRBV4-1 and TRBJ2-7, with a weak D call TRBD1 (6 bases). The germline CDR1 and CDR2 sequences are MGHRA and YSYEKL. V lost 1 base and J lost 2, with 9 bases in between. The CDR3 covers 14 residues. The CDR3 nucleotides read TGCGCCAGCAGCCAAGCAGGGGCAACCTACGAGCAGTACTTC. This sequence encodes CASSQAGATYEQYF.

The rearrangement links TRBV6-5 to TRBJ2-7, with D perhaps matching TRBD1 or TRBD2 (6 bases each). Germline assignment: CDR1 MNHEY and CDR2 SVGAGI. V lost 1 base, J lost 5 bases, and 18 bases lay in between. The CDR3 runs 16 residues. CDR3 DNA sequence: TGTGCCAGCAGTTACTTTATGGGGGGCGCTGACCACGAGCAGTACTTC. It specifies CASSYFMGGADHEQYF.

Note on this clone: Other DNA sequences in this specimen translate into the identical CDR3. V usage is TRBV27 and J usage is TRBJ2-1, with D possibly TRBD2 on 6 matching bases. The CDR3 has 16 residues. Germline V lookup: CDR1 MNHEY, CDR2 SMNVEV (reference sequence). With 0 bases removed from V and 0 bases from J, the gap between germline ends came to 9 bases. Here the CDR3 reads CASSLSAGSSYNEQFF. Here the CDR3 DNA reads TGTGCCAGCAGTTTATCTGCCGGGAGCTCCTACAATGAGCAGTTCTTC.

The chain combines TRBV9 with TRBJ2-1; D is uncertain. This CDR3 is 16 amino acids long. Germline loops: CDR1 SGDLS, CDR2 YYNGEE. V was cut by 1 base and J by 6 bases, with 17 bases left in between. The CDR3 region is CASSVSRLMAINEQFF. The CDR3 DNA sequence: TGTGCCAGCAGCGTATCTCGCCTGATGGCGATCAATGAGCAGTTCTTC.

The chain joins TRBV5-5 to TRBJ2-7; 14 nucleotides line up with TRBD2. Trimming cost V 3 bases and J 2 bases; bases outside gene matches: 10. The CDR3 runs to 18 residues. Germline CDR1 reads SGHKS; CDR2 reads YYEKEE (reference sequence). The CDR3 DNA reads as TGTGCCAGCAGCTGGCCCCGGACTAGCGGGAGGAATACCTACGAGCAGTACTTC. This translates into CASSWPRTSGRNTYEQYF. The whole variable domain, filled in from reference TRBV5-5 and TRBJ2-7, reads DAGVTQSPTHLIKTRGQQVTLRCSPISGHKSVSWYQQVLGQGPQFIFQYYEKEERGRGNFPDRFSARQFPNYSSELNVNALLLGDSALYLCASSWPRTSGRNTYEQYFGPGTRLTVT.

V usage is TRBV30 and J usage is TRBJ1-5; TRBD1 aligns across 8 bases. V trimming: 1 base; J trimming: 6 bases; junction bases outside the gene matches: 17. The CDR3 totals 18 residues. Germline CDR1 is GTSNPN and CDR2 is SVGIG (reference sequence). The CDR3, as DNA: TGTGCCTGGAGTGGAACCAGGGAAGGACAGGGAGTTGGTCAGCCCCAGCATTTT. It translates to CAWSGTREGQGVGQPQHF.

This chain uses TRBV19 with TRBJ1-2; D unclear. The V gene lost 3 bases and the J gene lost 5 bases, with 16 bases spanning the gap. CDR1 is LNHDA, CDR2 SQIVND, per germline (reference sequence). The CDR3 covers 15 residues. CDR3 residues: CASSISNSAMYGYTF. Written as DNA, the CDR3 is TGTGCCAGTAGTATTAGTAATTCCGCAATGTATGGCTACACCTTC.

The chain recombines TRBV28 with TRBJ2-7; possible D gene TRBD2, 6 bases. The CDR3 is 14 residues long. The germline V gene encodes CDR1 MDHEN and CDR2 SYDVKM. Trimming removed 5 bases at V and 4 bases at J, with 15 bases between. CDR3 in amino acids: CASSPGGTVYEQYF. Here the CDR3 DNA reads TGTGCCAGCAGTCCCGGGGGAACCGTTTACGAGCAGTACTTC. The variable domain in full, completed from reference TRBV28 and TRBJ2-7, reads DVKVTQSSRYLVKRTGEKVFLECVQDMDHENMFWYRQDPGLGLRLIYFSYDVKMKEKGDIPEGYSVSREKKERFSLILESASTNQTSMYLCASSPGGTVYEQYFGPGTRLTVT.

This chain connects TRBV28 to TRBJ1-6; D not certain. The ends were cut back, 3 bases at V and 11 bases at J, with 17 bases in the middle. This CDR3 region has 15 residues. The germline V gene has CDR1 MDHEN and CDR2 SYDVKM. The CDR3 protein is CASSFEGRGDPPLHF. The CDR3 nucleotides read TGTGCCAGCAGTTTCGAGGGAAGAGGCGACCCACCCCTCCACTTT.

The J gene is TRBJ1-1, the V gene TRBV7-9; D not certain. The CDR3 spans 13 residues. With 1 base removed from V and 4 bases from J, the gap between germline ends came to 7 bases. Germline V gene lookup returns CDR1 SEHNR and CDR2 FQNEAQ (reference sequence). The chain's CDR3 is CASSLDGRTEAFF. The CDR3, as DNA: TGTGCCAGCAGCTTAGATGGCCGCACTGAAGCTTTCTTT. Full variable domain (rest looked up from reference TRBV7-9 and TRBJ1-1): DTGVSQNPRHKITKRGQNVTFRCDPISEHNRLYWYRQTLGQGPEFLTYFQNEAQLEKSRLLSDRFSAERPKGSFSTLEIQRTEQGDSAMYLCASSLDGRTEAFFGQGTRLTVV.

The chain joins TRBV7-9 to TRBJ1-2; D call uncertain. The V gene lost 5 bases and the J gene lost 6 bases, with 10 bases spanning the gap. The CDR3 has 12 amino acids. CDR1 is SEHNR and CDR2 is FQNEAQ in the germline V gene (reference sequence). As DNA, the CDR3 is TGTGCCAGCAGCGAGGGAGGGAATGGCTACACCTTC. Translating it yields CASSEGGNGYTF.